Shown below are 17 T cell receptor beta chains from a single sample sequenced in a study of T cells in Graves' hyperthyroidism and ophthalmopathy. Amplified TCR beta CDR3 regions came from RNA transcripts. A set of HTBI primers served as the primers for a first-round RT-PCR of the TCR CDR3. Each CDR3 protein is one row after TCRdb ran MiXCR on the multiplex PCR reads. In the table there are hundreds of thousands of distinct CDR3 sequences, 12% to 15% of which are singletons. The material sequenced was blood. These receptor sequences come from a woman aged 40 to 50 with Graves' hyperthyroidism.

As to this clonotype: The final CDR3 position lacks the conserved phenylalanine or tryptophan, pointing to a likely read error. The chain has TRBV9 and TRBJ1-2; D gene ambiguous. CDR1 is SGDLS and CDR2 is YYNGEE in the germline V gene. The CDR3 runs to 16 residues. The V gene lost 4 bases and the J gene lost 1 base, with 17 bases spanning the gap. The CDR3 loop reads CASSTLDYDLNYGYTS. The CDR3 nucleotides read TGTGCCAGCAGCACCCTTGATTACGATCTTAACTATGGCTACACCTCC.

The CDR3 DNA reads as TGTGCCAGTAGTGAGACCCCAACGGGCAGGGGGAAGACCCAGTACTTC. It codes for CASSETPTGRGKTQYF. The gene calls are TRBV19 and TRBJ2-5; 7 positions match TRBD1. The CDR3 contains 16 residues. CDR1 and CDR2 from the germline V gene are LNHDA and SQIVND (reference sequence). The ends lost 5 bases at V and 6 bases at J; junction bases unmatched: 15.

A remark on this clonotype: A much larger clone differs from this one at a single base, so this may be a read error. This chain links TRBV3-1 with TRBJ2-7, with 7 bases fitting TRBD1. Germline V lookup: CDR1 LGHDT, CDR2 YNNKEL (reference sequence). The CDR3 contains 14 residues. The CDR3 DNA reads as TGTGCCAGCAGCTTCCAGACAGGGATCTACGAGCAGCACTTC. Its translation: CASSFQTGIYEQHF.

This clonotype occurred a few times. The chain has TRBV30 and TRBJ2-1, with 7 bases identical to TRBD2. The CDR3 is 14 amino acids. The germline V gene has CDR1 GTSNPN and CDR2 SVGIG (reference sequence). With V trimmed by 2 bases and J by 9 bases, 10 bases remained unmatched. CDR3 loop: CAWSPGGRGSEQFF. The CDR3 DNA sequence: TGTGCCTGGAGTCCTGGCGGGAGAGGGAGTGAGCAGTTCTTC.

This clonotype was seen more than once but under ten times. This chain uses TRBV6-1 with TRBJ1-2, with TRBD1 as a possible D gene (5 bases). CDR3 size: 17 residues. Trimming pared 7 bases from V and 0 bases from J, leaving 21 bases between. Germline values: CDR1 MNHNS, CDR2 SASEGT. Here the CDR3 DNA reads TGTGCCAGCATCCAGTCCGGGTACGGGGGAGCTAACTATGGCTACACCTTC. Translating gives CASIQSGYGGANYGYTF.

The V gene is TRBV20-1, the J gene TRBJ2-2; unclear D gene. V was trimmed by 2 bases and J by 5 bases, leaving 9 bases between them. Germline V CDR1 and CDR2: DFQATT, SNEGSKA (reference sequence). The CDR3 runs 13 residues. The CDR3 protein is CSARHAETGELFF. The CDR3 nucleotides read TGCAGTGCTAGACATGCAGAAACCGGGGAGCTGTTTTTT.

In its sample, this clonotype was seen many times. The J gene is TRBJ2-1, the V gene TRBV12-3 or TRBV12-4; D perhaps matches TRBD1 (6 bases). Trimming took 7 bases from V and 6 from J, leaving 16 bases between them. The CDR3 extends over 14 amino acids. CDR3 nucleotides: TGTGCCAGCACCCTTCACAGGGATTCCAATGAGCAGTTCTTC. This codes for CASTLHRDSNEQFF.

This clonotype came up many times. The rearrangement uses TRBV20-1 and TRBJ2-1; 9 bases line up with TRBD2. CDR3 size: 15 residues. V lost 0 bases, J lost 5 bases, and 5 bases stayed unmatched. The germline CDR1 and CDR2 sequences are DFQATT and SNEGSKA (reference sequence). The DNA of the CDR3 is TGCAGTGCTAGAGATCTGGTAGCGGGAGACAATGAGCAGTTCTTC. This codes for CSARDLVAGDNEQFF.

The chain joins TRBV7-2 to TRBJ2-1, with 13 positions matching TRBD2. The V gene's germline CDR1 is SGHTA and CDR2 FQGNSA. V shed 6 bases, J shed 5 bases, and the junction held 13 bases outside the gene matches. The CDR3 runs 18 residues. The CDR3 DNA reads as TGTGCCAGCAGGACTTCAGGACTAGCGGGAGAAGGAGACAATGAGCAGTTCTTC. Its protein product is CASRTSGLAGEGDNEQFF.

This clonotype was recorded a few times. The V and J genes are TRBV5-5 and TRBJ2-1; D gene unclear. V lost 4 bases to trimming and J lost 8 bases, with 10 bases between them. Germline loops: CDR1 SGHKS, CDR2 YYEKEE (reference sequence). This CDR3 has 12 residues. CDR3 nucleotides: TGTGCCAGCAGCCGACTTTTGGATGAGCAGTTCTTC. It encodes CASSRLLDEQFF. The full variable domain, completed using reference TRBV5-5 and TRBJ2-1, is DAGVTQSPTHLIKTRGQQVTLRCSPISGHKSVSWYQQVLGQGPQFIFQYYEKEERGRGNFPDRFSARQFPNYSSELNVNALLLGDSALYLCASSRLLDEQFFGPGTRLTVL.

This clonotype was picked up a small number of times. The chain recombines TRBV20-1 with TRBJ2-3; 9 bases match TRBD2. There are 15 residues in the CDR3. Germline V gene sequence: CDR1 DFQATT, CDR2 SNEGSKA (reference sequence). J was trimmed by 1 base and V by 4 bases; bases with no gene match: 6. The CDR3 protein is CSAIGGRGGTDTQYF. As DNA, the CDR3 is TGCAGTGCTATAGGCGGGAGGGGGGGCACAGATACGCAGTATTTT.

This clonotype was observed a handful of times. The gene calls are TRBV5-1 and TRBJ2-1; 13 bases align to TRBD2. The CDR3 extends over 18 amino acids. Germline V gene data show CDR1 as SGHRS and CDR2 as YFSETQ. V dropped 7 bases and J dropped 0; count of bases not matched to a gene: 10. This CDR3 reads CASRTSGSVWNSYNEQFF. CDR3 sequence (DNA): TGCGCCAGCCGGACTAGCGGGAGTGTGTGGAACTCCTACAATGAGCAGTTCTTC.

The V gene is TRBV7-6, the J gene TRBJ1-1; 10 positions match TRBD1. V was pared by 4 bases and J by 3 bases, with 5 bases of the junction left unmatched. The CDR3 contains 15 residues. CDR1 is SGHVS and CDR2 is FNYEAQ in the germline V gene. CDR3 sequence: CASSSGQGGYTEAFF. The CDR3 DNA is TGTGCCAGCAGCTCCGGACAGGGGGGGTACACTGAAGCTTTCTTT.

As concerns this clonotype: Since a much larger clone is just one base distant, this may be a read error. The chain couples TRBV15 to TRBJ1-6; unclear D gene. Germline values: CDR1 LNHNV, CDR2 YYDKDF (reference sequence). The CDR3 contains 16 residues. V lost 5 bases, J lost 9 bases, and 20 bases lay in between. For the CDR3, the DNA is TGTGCCACCAGCCGAAAGAAGGGAGGAGGTAGTTCACCCCTCCACTTT. Translation gives CATSRKKGGGSSPLHF. The full variable domain, its missing parts supplied by reference TRBV15 and TRBJ1-6, is DAMVIQNPRYQVTQFGKPVTLSCSQTLNHNVMYWYQQKSSQAPKLLFHYYDKDFNNEADTPDNFQSRRPNTSFCFLDIRSPGLGDTAMYLCATSRKKGGGSSPLHFGNGTRLTVT.

At least ten counts were recorded for this clonotype. The J gene is TRBJ2-7, the V gene TRBV18; 9 bases are shared with TRBD1. The CDR3 contains 17 residues. V shed 3 bases, J shed 1 base, and the junction held 10 bases outside the gene matches. Germline V gene data show CDR1 as KGHSH and CDR2 as LQKENI. The CDR3 sequence is CASSPSSGGQGSYEQYF. In DNA, the CDR3 is TGTGCCAGCTCACCTTCTTCCGGGGGACAGGGTTCCTACGAGCAGTACTTC. Combining the CDR3 with reference TRBV18 and TRBJ2-7 gives the whole variable domain NAGVMQNPRHLVRRRGQEARLRCSPMKGHSHVYWYRQLPEEGLKFMVYLQKENIIDESGMPKERFSAEFPKEGPSILRIQQVVRGDSAAYFCASSPSSGGQGSYEQYFGPGTRLTVT.

This clonotype was counted at least ten times. The chain links TRBV5-1 to TRBJ1-1; D is perhaps TRBD1 (6 bases). This CDR3 has 14 residues. In germline, CDR1 is SGHRS, CDR2 YFSETQ. Trimming cost V 6 bases and J 8 bases, with 20 bases left between them. CDR3 sequence reads: CASTPVRGAGEAFF. Here the CDR3 DNA reads TGCGCCAGCACTCCCGTGAGGGGGGCAGGAGAAGCTTTCTTT. Full variable domain (missing parts from reference TRBV5-1 and TRBJ1-1): KAGVTQTPRYLIKTRGQQVTLSCSPISGHRSVSWYQQTPGQGLQFLFEYFSETQRNKGNFPGRFSGRQFSNSRSEMNVSTLELGDSALYLCASTPVRGAGEAFFGQGTRLTVV.

This clonotype was detected ten times or more. CDR3 DNA: TGTGCCAGCAGTTACGGGGTAGGTGAAGTCCATTTT. Translating gives CASSYGVGEVHF. This rearrangement joins TRBV6-5 to TRBJ1-5; no clear D gene. Trimming cost V 2 bases and J 16 bases, with 15 bases left between them. CDR1 and CDR2 (germline): MNHEY, SVGAGI. The CDR3 spans 12 residues.